This passage covers 6 T cell receptor beta chains from one sample sequenced in a study of blood T cells in healthy people across ages. For the second PCR, which ran for about 7 to 11 cycles, a sample-barcoded 5' primer and a J-beta primer mix were used. MiXCR, applied by TCRdb to the 5' RACE reads, yields one record per CDR3 protein. The table has about 1.8 million distinct CDR3 sequences, 40% to 55% seen once. The sequencing input was blood. The receptors stem from a woman aged 40 to 50 in good health.

This chain uses TRBV28 with TRBJ2-4; D gene ambiguous. The J call may not be correct, given that the DNA end is closer to TRBJ2-5. Germline-derived CDR1 and CDR2 are MDHEN and SYDVKM. There are 14 residues in the CDR3. CDR3 sequence: CASSLFDRGKTQYF. The CDR3 coding sequence is TGTGCCAGCAGTTTATTCGACCGAGGAAAGACCCAGTACTTC.

The chain combines TRBV20-1 with TRBJ2-5, with unresolved D. This CDR3 is 12 amino acids long. Germline V CDR1 and CDR2: DFQATT, SNEGSKA (reference sequence). V lost 2 bases and J 7 bases, leaving 11 bases between the germline ends. Here the CDR3 reads CSARYHSGTQYF. CDR3 bases: TGCAGTGCTAGATACCACTCCGGGACCCAGTACTTC.

This chain links TRBV12-3 or TRBV12-4 with TRBJ1-5, with a tentative D call TRBD1 (5 bases). This CDR3 is 16 amino acids long. The V and J ends lost 11 bases and 0 bases respectively, with 20 bases between them. CDR3 sequence: CACMLIGGVSNQPQHF. CDR3 in DNA: TGTGCCTGCATGCTCATCGGGGGGGTTAGCAATCAGCCCCAGCATTTT.

V gene TRBV20-1 combines with J gene TRBJ1-2; no reliable D call. Germline V lookup: CDR1 DFQATT, CDR2 SNEGSKA (reference sequence). The CDR3 contains 15 residues. Trimming removed 3 bases from V and 2 bases from J, with 16 bases in between. For the CDR3, the DNA is TGCAGTGCTAGGCGCGTGGTCGGCAGGAACTATGGCTACACCTTC. This gives the protein CSARRVVGRNYGYTF.

In this sample, this clonotype turned up many times. The rearrangement joins TRBV7-9 to TRBJ1-2; D might be TRBD1 (6 bases). The V end lost 0 bases, the J end lost 2 bases, and 7 bases lay between the germline ends. The CDR3 consists of 14 residues. Germline CDR1 SEHNR, CDR2 FQNEAQ (reference sequence). The CDR3 reads CASSLAGQNYGYTF. Written as DNA, the CDR3 is TGTGCCAGCAGCTTAGCCGGACAGAACTATGGCTACACCTTC.

This clonotype was observed a few times. The chain is built from TRBV4-3 and TRBJ2-3, with 15 bases aligning to TRBD2. This CDR3 region has 18 residues. Per germline, CDR1 LGHNA and CDR2 YSLEER. Germline trimming cut 2 bases from V and 4 bases from J; bases unmatched to any gene: 7. CDR3 loop: CASSQSPGLAGGADTQYF. The CDR3 DNA is TGCGCCAGCAGCCAATCTCCGGGACTAGCGGGGGGTGCAGATACGCAGTATTTT.